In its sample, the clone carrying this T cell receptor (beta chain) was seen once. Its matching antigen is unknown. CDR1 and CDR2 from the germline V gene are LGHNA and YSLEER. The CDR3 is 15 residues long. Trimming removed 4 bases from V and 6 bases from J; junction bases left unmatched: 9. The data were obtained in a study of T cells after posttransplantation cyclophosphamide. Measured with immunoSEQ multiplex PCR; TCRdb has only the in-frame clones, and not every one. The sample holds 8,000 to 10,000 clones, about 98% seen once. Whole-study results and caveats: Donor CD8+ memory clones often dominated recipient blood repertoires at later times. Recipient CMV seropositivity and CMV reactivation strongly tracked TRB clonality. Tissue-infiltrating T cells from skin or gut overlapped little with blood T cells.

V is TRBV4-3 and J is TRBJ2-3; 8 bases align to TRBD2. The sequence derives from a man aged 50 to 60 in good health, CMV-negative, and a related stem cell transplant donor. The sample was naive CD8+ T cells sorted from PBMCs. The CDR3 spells CASSRLTSDTDTQYF. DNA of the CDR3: TGCGCCAGCAGCCGCTTGACTAGCGATACGGATACGCAGTATTTT.